The 23 T cell receptor beta chains in this list originate from one sample, sequenced in a study of neoadjuvant anti-PD-1 for oral cavity cancer. The table came from immunoSEQ multiplex PCR; TCRdb's copy has only in-frame clones and leaves some out. The sample has about 68,000 clones; 85% are singletons. Time point described: after neoadjuvant nivolumab, at surgical resection. Material: PBMCs, obtained after nivolumab (anti-PD-1) treatment. These receptors were obtained from a person aged 35 to 85 with oral cavity squamous cell carcinoma.

CDR3 in amino acids: CASSLALGGGQGGYTF. The CDR3 region has the DNA TGTGCCAGCAGCTTAGCGTTGGGAGGGGGTCAAGGCGGCTACACCTTC. The chain has TRBV7-6 and TRBJ1-2; a weak D match, TRBD1 (6 bases). The germline CDR1 and CDR2 sequences are SGHVS and FNYEAQ. CDR3 length: 16 amino acids. The ends were cut back, 0 bases at V and 8 bases at J, with 19 bases in the middle. Full variable domain (missing parts from reference TRBV7-6 and TRBJ1-2): GAGVSQSPRYKVTKRGQDVALRCDPISGHVSLYWYRQALGQGPEFLTYFNYEAQQDKSGLPNDRFSAERPEGSISTLTIQRTEQRDSAMYRCASSLALGGGQGGYTFGSGTRLTVV.

The chain couples TRBV13 to TRBJ1-4, with TRBD1 identical over 12 bases. Germline trimming cut 5 bases from V and 4 bases from J; bases unmatched to any gene: 14. This CDR3 is built from 19 residues. From germline, CDR1 is PRHDT and CDR2 FYEKMQ (reference sequence). In DNA form, the CDR3 reads TGTGCCAGCAGCCCCATGCGGGGACAGGGGGCGCCGGTTAATGAAAAACTGTTTTTT. It translates to CASSPMRGQGAPVNEKLFF.

This rearrangement joins TRBV9 to TRBJ2-3; TRBD1 matches at 7 bases. J was trimmed by 2 bases and V by 4 bases; bases with no gene match: 10. This CDR3 contains 16 residues. CDR1 is SGDLS, CDR2 YYNGEE, per germline. This CDR3 is CASSLLPTGNTDTQYF. DNA for the CDR3: TGTGCCAGCAGCCTCCTCCCGACAGGGAACACAGATACGCAGTATTTT. Full variable domain (remainder filled in from reference TRBV9 and TRBJ2-3): DSGVTQTPKHLITATGQRVTLRCSPRSGDLSVYWYQQSLDQGLQFLIQYYNGEERAKGNILERFSAQQFPDLHSELNLSSLELGDSALYFCASSLLPTGNTDTQYFGPGTRLTVL.

The chain uses TRBV6-5 and TRBJ2-7, with D unclear. With 2 bases removed from V and 5 bases from J, the gap between germline ends came to 4 bases. CDR3 length equals 11 residues. Per the germline V gene, CDR1 is MNHEY and CDR2 is SVGAGI. The CDR3 is CASSYRHEQYF. DNA of the CDR3: TGTGCCAGCAGTTACAGACACGAGCAGTACTTC.

This clone was detected a few times. The chain links TRBV28 to TRBJ1-5; D is unclear. V was shortened by 7 bases and J by 7 bases, with 20 bases between the two germline ends. Per the germline V gene, CDR1 is MDHEN and CDR2 is SYDVKM. The CDR3 is 15 residues long. The CDR3 here is CASTTTAAGSQPQHF. The CDR3 coding sequence is TGTGCCAGCACCACAACGGCAGCAGGCAGCCAGCCCCAGCATTTT.

This clone appeared a single time. V and J are TRBV10-2 and TRBJ2-1; D might be TRBD2 (5 bases). This CDR3 contains 14 residues. V lost 0 bases and J 7 bases, leaving 10 bases between the germline ends. In germline, CDR1 is WSHSY, CDR2 SAAADI. This CDR3 is CASSESGIRNEQFF. The CDR3 DNA reads TGCGCCAGCAGTGAGTCCGGGATCAGGAATGAGCAGTTCTTC.

The rearrangement links TRBV6-5 to TRBJ2-7, with 7 bases matching TRBD2. Germline CDR1 is MNHEY and CDR2 is SVGAGI. This CDR3 is built from 14 residues. Trimming cost V 5 bases and J 6 bases; bases outside gene matches: 10. The CDR3 region has the DNA TGTGCCAGCAGTCGGGGACTATTGATAAGCGAGCAGTACTTC. It yields the protein CASSRGLLISEQYF.

The gene calls are TRBV7-8 and TRBJ2-1; D gene unclear. Germline values: CDR1 SGHVS, CDR2 FQNEAQ. V was trimmed by 3 bases and J by 1 base, leaving 7 bases between them. This CDR3 contains 14 residues. As DNA, the CDR3 is TGTGCCAGCAGCTTTGACTGGTCCTACAATGAGCAGTTCTTC. This gives the protein CASSFDWSYNEQFF.

This chain uses TRBV19 with TRBJ2-7; 7 bases match TRBD1. CDR1 and CDR2 from the germline V gene are LNHDA and SQIVND (reference sequence). The CDR3 is 13 amino acids. V lost 7 bases to trimming and J lost 0 bases; unmatched junction nucleotides: 3. CDR3 in amino acids: CASMGDSSYEQYF. CDR3 coding DNA: TGTGCCAGTATGGGGGACAGCTCCTACGAGCAGTACTTC.

This clone appeared a single time. The chain joins TRBV4-1 to TRBJ2-5; D remains unclear. The assigned J gene may be wrong: the sequence end matches TRBJ2-7 better. Germline V gives CDR1 MGHRA, CDR2 YSYEKL. CDR3 length: 14 residues. This chain's CDR3 is CASSQDYGSYEQYF. CDR3 DNA: TGCGCCAGCAGCCAAGATTATGGCTCCTACGAGCAGTACTTC.

As regards this clone: Additional DNA sequences in this sample encode the identical CDR3. This chain joins TRBV30 and TRBJ1-1; D gene unclear. The germline V gene encodes CDR1 GTSNPN and CDR2 SVGIG (reference sequence). This CDR3 has 13 amino acids. The V gene lost 0 bases and the J gene lost 1 base, with 6 bases spanning the gap. In nucleotides, the CDR3 is TGTGCCTGGAGTGTACGGGGGAACACTGAAGCTTTCTTT. This encodes CAWSVRGNTEAFF.

This clone was picked up one time. V and J are TRBV7-9 and TRBJ2-1; unclear D gene. The V gene lost 8 bases and the J gene lost 10 bases, with 9 bases spanning the gap. This CDR3 comprises 10 residues. Germline CDR1 is SEHNR and CDR2 is FQNEAQ (reference sequence). This CDR3 reads CASEGQEQFF. CDR3 in DNA: TGTGCCAGCGAAGGTCAGGAGCAGTTCTTC.

In DNA form, the CDR3 reads TGTGCCAGCAGGGCAGACAGGGCTCAGCCCCAGCATTTT. Residues: CASRADRAQPQHF. The chain is built from TRBV28 and TRBJ1-5, with 7 bases that match TRBD1. V lost 6 bases to trimming and J lost 6 bases; unmatched junction nucleotides: 5. Per the germline V gene, CDR1 is MDHEN and CDR2 is SYDVKM. This CDR3 has 13 residues.

The CDR3 here is CASSLAPGANVLTF. The CDR3 bases are TGTGCCAGCAGCTTGGCTCCTGGGGCCAACGTCCTGACTTTC. The rearrangement joins TRBV7-2 to TRBJ2-6, with unresolved D. CDR1 and CDR2 from the germline V gene are SGHTA and FQGNSA. CDR3 length equals 14 residues. V lost 3 bases and J lost 2, with 5 bases in between.

This chain joins TRBV2 and TRBJ1-4; TRBD1 aligns across 9 bases. CDR1 SNHLY and CDR2 FYNNEI come from the germline V gene. This CDR3 spans 14 amino acids. V was pared by 7 bases and J by 8 bases, with 8 bases of the junction left unmatched. For the CDR3, the DNA is TGTGCCAGCACTAAACAGGGGGCACAAGAAAAACTGTTTTTT. Protein product: CASTKQGAQEKLFF. Variable domain in full (rest from reference TRBV2 and TRBJ1-4): EPEVTQTPSHQVTQMGQEVILRCVPISNHLYFYWYRQILGQKVEFLVSFYNNEISEKSEIFDDQFSVERPDGSNFTLKIRSTKLEDSAMYFCASTKQGAQEKLFFGSGTQLSVL.

J is TRBJ2-1 and V is TRBV19, with 7 nucleotides matching TRBD1. Germline V gene sequence: CDR1 LNHDA, CDR2 SQIVND (reference sequence). V was clipped by 1 base and J by 0 bases; unmatched bases: 6. This CDR3 contains 17 residues. The CDR3 nucleotides read TGTGCCAGTAGTATAGGGACAGGCCTAAGCTCCTACAATGAGCAGTTCTTC. Amino acids: CASSIGTGLSSYNEQFF.

This CDR3 reads CSAREGEAFF. In DNA, the CDR3 is TGCAGTGCTAGGGAGGGGGAAGCTTTCTTT. This rearrangement joins TRBV20-1 to TRBJ1-1, with D perhaps matching TRBD1 (5 bases). Germline V lookup: CDR1 DFQATT, CDR2 SNEGSKA (reference sequence). Trimming took 3 bases from V and 8 from J, leaving 7 bases between them. This CDR3 has 10 amino acids.

The chain employs TRBV5-1 and TRBJ2-3, with a weak D call TRBD2 (6 bases). Between the trimmed V and J ends, which lost 4 bases and 0 bases, there was a span of 12 bases. The CDR3 consists of 15 residues. The germline V gene has CDR1 SGHRS and CDR2 YFSETQ. The CDR3, as DNA: TGCGCCAGCAGCGAAGGGACTTCGAGCACAGATACGCAGTATTTT. It yields the protein CASSEGTSSTDTQYF.

The V and J genes are TRBV10-1 and TRBJ2-5, with D unclear. Germline V gene lookup returns CDR1 WNHNN and CDR2 SYGVQD (reference sequence). The CDR3 has 13 residues. With 3 bases removed from V and 1 base from J, the gap between germline ends came to 6 bases. DNA for the CDR3: TGCGCCAGCAGTGACGGTGTCCAAGAGACCCAGTACTTC. Its translation: CASSDGVQETQYF.

This clone turned up a few times. In DNA, the CDR3 is TGCGCCAGCAGCTCGGAACCCGGGACAGCCTACGAGCAGTACTTC. Translation: CASSSEPGTAYEQYF. V gene TRBV5-1 combines with J gene TRBJ2-7; the match to TRBD1 covers 7 bases. V lost 3 bases, J lost 2 bases, and 8 bases stayed unmatched. The germline V gene has CDR1 SGHRS and CDR2 YFSETQ. The CDR3 spans 15 residues.

This clone was recorded only once. The chain couples TRBV30 to TRBJ2-5; D unresolved. The CDR3 loop spans 15 amino acids. V was cut by 0 bases and J by 2 bases, with 13 bases left in between. Germline CDR1 reads GTSNPN; CDR2 reads SVGIG (reference sequence). Here the CDR3 reads CAWSVISGPQETQYF. Written as DNA, the CDR3 is TGTGCCTGGAGTGTGATCTCGGGCCCACAAGAGACCCAGTACTTC.

The chain couples TRBV28 to TRBJ2-2; 16 bases map to TRBD2. Looked up from germline, CDR1 is MDHEN and CDR2 is SYDVKM. The CDR3 spans 19 residues. The J segment lost 2 bases and the V segment lost 3 bases, leaving 6 bases of the junction unmatched. The CDR3 protein is CASSFPGLAGGPNTGELFF. In DNA, the CDR3 is TGTGCCAGCAGTTTCCCGGGACTAGCGGGAGGGCCTAACACCGGGGAGCTGTTTTTT. The variable domain in full, completed from reference TRBV28 and TRBJ2-2, reads DVKVTQSSRYLVKRTGEKVFLECVQDMDHENMFWYRQDPGLGLRLIYFSYDVKMKEKGDIPEGYSVSREKKERFSLILESASTNQTSMYLCASSFPGLAGGPNTGELFFGEGSRLTVL.

The rearrangement joins TRBV5-1 to TRBJ2-1, with TRBD2 identical over 11 bases. Germline-derived CDR1 and CDR2 are SGHRS and YFSETQ. V shed 2 bases and J 6 bases; nucleotides not matched to a gene: 16. The CDR3 covers 19 residues. CDR3 sequence reads: CASSLIPTSGTIPTNEQFF. The CDR3 DNA is TGCGCCAGCAGCTTAATTCCGACTAGCGGGACTATACCGACCAATGAGCAGTTCTTC.